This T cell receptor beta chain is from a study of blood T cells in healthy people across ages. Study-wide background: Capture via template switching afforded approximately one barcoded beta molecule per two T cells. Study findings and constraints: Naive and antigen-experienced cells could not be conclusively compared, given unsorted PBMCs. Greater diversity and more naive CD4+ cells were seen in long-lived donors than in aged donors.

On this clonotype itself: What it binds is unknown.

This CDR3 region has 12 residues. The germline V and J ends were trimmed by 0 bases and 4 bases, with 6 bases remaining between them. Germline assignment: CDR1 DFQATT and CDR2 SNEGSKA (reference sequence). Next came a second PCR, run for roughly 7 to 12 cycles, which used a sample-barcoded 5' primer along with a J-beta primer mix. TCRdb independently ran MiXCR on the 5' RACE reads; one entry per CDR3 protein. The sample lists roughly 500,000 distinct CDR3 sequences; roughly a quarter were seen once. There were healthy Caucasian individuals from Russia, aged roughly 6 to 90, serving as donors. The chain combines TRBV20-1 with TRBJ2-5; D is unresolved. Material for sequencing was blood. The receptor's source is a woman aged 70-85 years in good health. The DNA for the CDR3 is TGCAGTGCTAGAGATTATGGAGAGACCCAGTACTTC. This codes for CSARDYGETQYF.